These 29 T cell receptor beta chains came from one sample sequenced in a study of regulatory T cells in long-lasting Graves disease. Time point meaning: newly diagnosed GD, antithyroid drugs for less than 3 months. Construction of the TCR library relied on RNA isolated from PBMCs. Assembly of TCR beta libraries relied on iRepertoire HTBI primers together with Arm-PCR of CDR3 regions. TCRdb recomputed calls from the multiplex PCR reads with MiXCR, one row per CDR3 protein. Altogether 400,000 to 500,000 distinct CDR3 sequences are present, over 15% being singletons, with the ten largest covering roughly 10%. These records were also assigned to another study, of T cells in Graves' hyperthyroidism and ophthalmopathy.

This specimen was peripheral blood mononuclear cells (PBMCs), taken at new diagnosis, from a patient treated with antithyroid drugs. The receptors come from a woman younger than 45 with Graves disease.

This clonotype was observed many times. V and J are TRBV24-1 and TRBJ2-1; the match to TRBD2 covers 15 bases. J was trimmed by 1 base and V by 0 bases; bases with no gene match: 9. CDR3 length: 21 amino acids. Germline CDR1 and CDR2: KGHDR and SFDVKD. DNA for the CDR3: TGTGCCACCAGTGATTTGCCCATTCAGGGACTAGCGGGAGGTTCCTACAATGAGCAGTTCTTC. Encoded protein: CATSDLPIQGLAGGSYNEQFF.

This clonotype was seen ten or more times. CDR3 amino acids: CSVEWVRGAYNEQFF. The CDR3 DNA reads as TGCAGCGTTGAATGGGTGCGGGGAGCCTACAATGAGCAGTTCTTC. The gene calls are TRBV29-1 and TRBJ2-1; D perhaps matches TRBD2 (6 bases). The CDR3 totals 15 residues. Trimming took off 2 bases at V and 2 bases at J, with 13 bases between the two ends. CDR1 and CDR2 from the germline V gene are SQVTM and ANQGSEA.

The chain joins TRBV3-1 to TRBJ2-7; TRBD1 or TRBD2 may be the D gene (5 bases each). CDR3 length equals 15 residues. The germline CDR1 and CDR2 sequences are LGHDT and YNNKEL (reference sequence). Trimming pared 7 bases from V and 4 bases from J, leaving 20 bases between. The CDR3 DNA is TGTGCCAGCACCACCGAGCTGTGGGGACCTTACGAGCAGTACTTC. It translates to CASTTELWGPYEQYF.

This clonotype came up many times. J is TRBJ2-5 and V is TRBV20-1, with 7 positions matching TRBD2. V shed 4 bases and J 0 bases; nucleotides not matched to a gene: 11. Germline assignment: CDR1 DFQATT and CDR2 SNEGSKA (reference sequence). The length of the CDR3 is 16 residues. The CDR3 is CSAINSGRVNQETQYF. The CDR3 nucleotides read TGCAGTGCTATAAATTCGGGGAGGGTAAACCAAGAGACCCAGTACTTC.

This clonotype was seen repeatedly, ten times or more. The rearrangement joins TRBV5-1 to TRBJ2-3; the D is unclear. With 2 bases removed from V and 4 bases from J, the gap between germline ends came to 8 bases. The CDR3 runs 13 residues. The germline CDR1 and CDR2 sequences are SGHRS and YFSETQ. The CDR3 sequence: CASSFRWADTQYF. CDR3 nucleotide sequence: TGCGCCAGCAGCTTCCGGTGGGCAGATACGCAGTATTTT.

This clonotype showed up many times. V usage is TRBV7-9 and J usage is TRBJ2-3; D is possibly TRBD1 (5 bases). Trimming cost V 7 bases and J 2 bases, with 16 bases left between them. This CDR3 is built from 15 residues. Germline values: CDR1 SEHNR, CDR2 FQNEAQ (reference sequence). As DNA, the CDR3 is TGTGCCAGCAACCCGCGCGACAGACCCACAGATACGCAGTATTTT. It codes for CASNPRDRPTDTQYF.

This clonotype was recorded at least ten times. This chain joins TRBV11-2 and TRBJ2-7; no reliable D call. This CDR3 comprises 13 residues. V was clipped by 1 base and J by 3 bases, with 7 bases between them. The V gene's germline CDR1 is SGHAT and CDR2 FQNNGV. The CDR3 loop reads CASSLGPHYEQYF. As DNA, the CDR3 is TGTGCCAGCAGCTTAGGACCCCACTACGAGCAGTACTTC.

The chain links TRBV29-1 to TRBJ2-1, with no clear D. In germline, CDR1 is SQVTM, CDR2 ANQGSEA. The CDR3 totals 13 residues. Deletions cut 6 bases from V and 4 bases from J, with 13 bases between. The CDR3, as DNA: TGCAGCGTCCGGATCGAATGGTACAATGAGCAGTTCTTC. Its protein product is CSVRIEWYNEQFF.

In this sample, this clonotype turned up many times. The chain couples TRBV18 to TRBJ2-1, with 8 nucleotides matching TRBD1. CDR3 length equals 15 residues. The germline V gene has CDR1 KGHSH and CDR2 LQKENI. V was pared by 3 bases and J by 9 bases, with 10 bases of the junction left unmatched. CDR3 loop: CASSPDRDGTGEQFF. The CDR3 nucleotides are TGTGCCAGCTCACCGGACAGGGATGGAACGGGTGAGCAGTTCTTC.

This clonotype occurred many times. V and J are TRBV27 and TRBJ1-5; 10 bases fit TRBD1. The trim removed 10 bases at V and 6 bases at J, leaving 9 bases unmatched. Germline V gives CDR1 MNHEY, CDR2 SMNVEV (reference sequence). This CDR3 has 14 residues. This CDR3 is CANPGQGDTQPQHF. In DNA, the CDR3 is TGTGCCAACCCTGGACAGGGGGACACTCAGCCCCAGCATTTT.

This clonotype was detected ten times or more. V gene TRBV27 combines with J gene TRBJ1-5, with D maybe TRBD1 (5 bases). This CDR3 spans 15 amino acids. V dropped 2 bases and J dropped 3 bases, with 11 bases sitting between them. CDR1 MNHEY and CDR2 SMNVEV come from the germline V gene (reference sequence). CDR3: CASSLIGGVNQPQHF. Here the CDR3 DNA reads TGTGCCAGCAGTTTAATTGGGGGGGTCAATCAGCCCCAGCATTTT.

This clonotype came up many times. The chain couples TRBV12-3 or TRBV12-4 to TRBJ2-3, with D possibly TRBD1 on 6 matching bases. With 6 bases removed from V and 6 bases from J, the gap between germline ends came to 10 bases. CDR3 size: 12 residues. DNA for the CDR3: TGTGCCAGCAGCAACAGGGACGATACGCAGTATTTT. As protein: CASSNRDDTQYF.

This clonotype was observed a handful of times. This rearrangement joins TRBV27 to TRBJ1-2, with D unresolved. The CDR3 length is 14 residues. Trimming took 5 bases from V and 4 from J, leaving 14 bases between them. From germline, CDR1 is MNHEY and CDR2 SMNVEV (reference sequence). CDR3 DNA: TGTGCCAGCAGTCCTCTTCCCGTGACCTATGGCTACACCTTC. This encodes CASSPLPVTYGYTF.

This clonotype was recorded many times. As DNA, the CDR3 is TGTGCCAGCAGTCGACTGGATGGCTACACCTTC. Translation: CASSRLDGYTF. The V gene is TRBV2, the J gene TRBJ1-2, with D unresolved. CDR3 length equals 11 residues. Germline V gene sequence: CDR1 SNHLY, CDR2 FYNNEI. Trimming cost V 5 bases and J 6 bases, with 7 bases left between them.

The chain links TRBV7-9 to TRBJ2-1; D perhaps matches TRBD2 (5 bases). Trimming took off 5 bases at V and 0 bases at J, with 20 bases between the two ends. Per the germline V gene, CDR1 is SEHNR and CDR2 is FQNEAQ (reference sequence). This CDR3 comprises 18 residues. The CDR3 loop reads CASSPNPRANSSYNEQFF. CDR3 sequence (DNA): TGTGCCAGCAGCCCGAACCCGCGGGCCAACAGCTCCTACAATGAGCAGTTCTTC. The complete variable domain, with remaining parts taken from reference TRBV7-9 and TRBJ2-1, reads DTGVSQNPRHKITKRGQNVTFRCDPISEHNRLYWYRQTLGQGPEFLTYFQNEAQLEKSRLLSDRFSAERPKGSFSTLEIQRTEQGDSAMYLCASSPNPRANSSYNEQFFGPGTRLTVL.

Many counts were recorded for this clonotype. The CDR3, as DNA: TGCGCCAGCAGCGTCTCGCCTAGCGGGATAACCTACGAGCAGTACTTC. Translated: CASSVSPSGITYEQYF. The gene calls are TRBV5-1 and TRBJ2-7, with 9 bases identical to TRBD2. The germline V gene encodes CDR1 SGHRS and CDR2 YFSETQ. J was trimmed by 2 bases and V by 4 bases; bases with no gene match: 10. The CDR3 spans 16 residues.

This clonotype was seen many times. As DNA, the CDR3 is TGCGCCAGCAGCTTGGGGACAGGGAAGTACGAGCAGTACTTC. This encodes CASSLGTGKYEQYF. This rearrangement joins TRBV5-1 to TRBJ2-7; 8 bases align to TRBD1. CDR1 is SGHRS and CDR2 is YFSETQ in the germline V gene. Unmatched junction bases numbered 3, after V lost 0 bases and J lost 4 bases. The length of the CDR3 is 14 residues.

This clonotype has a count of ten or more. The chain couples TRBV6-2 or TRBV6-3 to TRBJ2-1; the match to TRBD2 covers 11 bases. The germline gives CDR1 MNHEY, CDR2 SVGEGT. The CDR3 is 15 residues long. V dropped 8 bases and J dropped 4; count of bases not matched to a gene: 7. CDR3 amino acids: CASRRLAGRYNEQFF. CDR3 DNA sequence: TGTGCCAGCCGTAGACTAGCGGGGCGATACAATGAGCAGTTCTTC.

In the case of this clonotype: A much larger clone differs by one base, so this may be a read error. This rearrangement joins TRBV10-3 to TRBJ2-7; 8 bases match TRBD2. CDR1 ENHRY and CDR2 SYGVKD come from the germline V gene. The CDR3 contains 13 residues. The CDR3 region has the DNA TGTGCCAGCCAAATAGCGGGAATCTACGAGCAGCACTTC. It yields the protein CASQIAGIYEQHF.

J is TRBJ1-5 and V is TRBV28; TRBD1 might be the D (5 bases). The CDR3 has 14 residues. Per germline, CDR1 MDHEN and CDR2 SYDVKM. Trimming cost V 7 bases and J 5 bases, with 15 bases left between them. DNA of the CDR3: TGTGCCAGCAACCCGGCCCCGGGGGATCAGCCCCAGCATTTT. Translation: CASNPAPGDQPQHF.

The CDR3 DNA sequence: TGTGCCAGCAGTTCCGGAGGTAGCGGGAGTTCCTACGAGCAGTACTTC. Translation gives CASSSGGSGSSYEQYF. The chain combines TRBV6-2 or TRBV6-3 with TRBJ2-7, with 9 bases fitting TRBD2. In germline, CDR1 is MNHEY, CDR2 SVGEGT. With 4 bases clipped from V and 1 base from J, the junction kept 8 bases outside the gene matches. The CDR3 length is 16 residues.

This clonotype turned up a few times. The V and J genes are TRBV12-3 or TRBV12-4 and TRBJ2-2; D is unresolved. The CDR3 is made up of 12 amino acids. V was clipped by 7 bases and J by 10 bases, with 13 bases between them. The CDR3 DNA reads TGTGCCAGCACCCCCGGCGGCCCGGAGCTGTTTTTT. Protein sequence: CASTPGGPELFF.

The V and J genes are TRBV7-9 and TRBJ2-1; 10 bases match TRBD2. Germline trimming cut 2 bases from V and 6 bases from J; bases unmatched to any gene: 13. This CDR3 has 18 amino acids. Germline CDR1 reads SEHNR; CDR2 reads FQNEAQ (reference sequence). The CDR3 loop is CASSLTSGKLTLSNEQFF. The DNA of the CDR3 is TGTGCCAGCAGCTTAACTAGCGGGAAACTTACCCTCTCCAATGAGCAGTTCTTC.

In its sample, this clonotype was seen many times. CDR3 residues: CASSRTTTRGETQYF. The CDR3 region has the DNA TGTGCCAGCTCACGGACTACCACACGGGGAGAGACCCAGTACTTC. The rearrangement joins TRBV7-2 to TRBJ2-5; TRBD2 might be the D (6 bases). With 8 bases removed from V and 4 bases from J, the gap between germline ends came to 20 bases. Germline-derived CDR1 and CDR2 are SGHTA and FQGNSA. The length of the CDR3 is 15 residues.

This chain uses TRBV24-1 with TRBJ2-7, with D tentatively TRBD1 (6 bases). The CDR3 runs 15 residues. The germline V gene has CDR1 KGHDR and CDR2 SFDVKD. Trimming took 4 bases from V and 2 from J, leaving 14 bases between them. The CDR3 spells CATSDGDIQTYEQYF. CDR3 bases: TGTGCCACCAGTGACGGGGACATCCAGACCTACGAGCAGTACTTC.

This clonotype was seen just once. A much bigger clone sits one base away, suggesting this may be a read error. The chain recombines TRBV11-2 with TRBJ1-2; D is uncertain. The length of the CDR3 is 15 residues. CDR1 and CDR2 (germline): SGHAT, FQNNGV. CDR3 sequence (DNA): TGTGCCGGCAGCTTAGCCCAGAGTGTTAACTATGGCTACACCTTC. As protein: CAGSLAQSVNYGYTF.

CDR3 DNA: TGTGCCAGCAGTTTTGTCCAGGGGGATCCCGGGGAGCTGTTTTTT. Translated: CASSFVQGDPGELFF. The V and J genes are TRBV12-3 or TRBV12-4 and TRBJ2-2; 7 positions match TRBD1. This CDR3 has 15 residues. V shed 3 bases and J 6 bases; nucleotides not matched to a gene: 7.

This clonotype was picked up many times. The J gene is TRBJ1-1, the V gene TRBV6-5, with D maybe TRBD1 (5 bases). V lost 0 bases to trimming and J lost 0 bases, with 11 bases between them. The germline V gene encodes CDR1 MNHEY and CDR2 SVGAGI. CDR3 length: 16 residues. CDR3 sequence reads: CASSYSQTDLNTEAFF. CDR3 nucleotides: TGTGCCAGCAGTTACTCTCAGACAGATTTGAACACTGAAGCTTTCTTT.

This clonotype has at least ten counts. The CDR3 nucleotides are TGTGCCAGCAGACCCCCCGCGGCGGGAGGGCCCTCCTACGAGCAGTACTTC. Amino acid sequence: CASRPPAAGGPSYEQYF. The V gene is TRBV28, the J gene TRBJ2-7; 9 positions match TRBD2. CDR3 size: 17 residues. Germline trimming cut 6 bases from V and 0 bases from J; bases unmatched to any gene: 12. CDR1 MDHEN and CDR2 SYDVKM come from the germline V gene.